The entry below describes one T cell receptor beta chain. Other DNA sequences of this sample code for an identical CDR3. The CDR3 length is 13 residues. Per the germline V gene, CDR1 is SGHDT and CDR2 is YYEEEE. V lost 0 bases and J lost 0, with 3 bases in between. The material for each subset, its genomic DNA, was split evenly across several immunoSEQ plates. Repertoires were generated with immunoSEQ multiplex PCR, while TCRdb's copy carries only in-frame clones and drops some. The repertoire holds over 2 million clones, with 85% to 95% as singletons. These data belong to a study of shared clonotypes between healthy human individuals.

V usage is TRBV5-6 and J usage is TRBJ1-2; the D is unclear. The sample taken for sequencing was naive CD4+ T cells sorted from blood. Subset: CD45RA+ positively selected. This TCR came from a man aged 18 to 29 in good health. The CDR3 here is CASSLDANYGYTF. CDR3 coding DNA: TGTGCCAGCAGCTTGGATGCTAACTATGGCTACACCTTC. Complete variable domain (other parts from reference TRBV5-6 and TRBJ1-2): DAGVTQSPTHLIKTRGQQVTLRCSPKSGHDTVSWYQQALGQGPQFIFQYYEEEERQRGNFPDRFSGHQFPNYSSELNVNALLLGDSALYLCASSLDANYGYTFGSGTRLTVV.